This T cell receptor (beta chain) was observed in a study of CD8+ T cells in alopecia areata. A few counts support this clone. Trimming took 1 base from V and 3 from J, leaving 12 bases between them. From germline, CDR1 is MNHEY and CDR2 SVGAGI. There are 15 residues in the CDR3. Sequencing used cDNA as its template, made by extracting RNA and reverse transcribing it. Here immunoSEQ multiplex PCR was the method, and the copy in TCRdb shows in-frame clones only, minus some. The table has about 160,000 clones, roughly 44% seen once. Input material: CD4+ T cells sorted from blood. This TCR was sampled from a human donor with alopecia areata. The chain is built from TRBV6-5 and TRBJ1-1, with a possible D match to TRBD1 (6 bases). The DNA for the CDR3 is TGTGCCAGCAGTTACTGGGGGGGGCGTGACACTGAAGCTTTCTTT. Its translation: CASSYWGGRDTEAFF.